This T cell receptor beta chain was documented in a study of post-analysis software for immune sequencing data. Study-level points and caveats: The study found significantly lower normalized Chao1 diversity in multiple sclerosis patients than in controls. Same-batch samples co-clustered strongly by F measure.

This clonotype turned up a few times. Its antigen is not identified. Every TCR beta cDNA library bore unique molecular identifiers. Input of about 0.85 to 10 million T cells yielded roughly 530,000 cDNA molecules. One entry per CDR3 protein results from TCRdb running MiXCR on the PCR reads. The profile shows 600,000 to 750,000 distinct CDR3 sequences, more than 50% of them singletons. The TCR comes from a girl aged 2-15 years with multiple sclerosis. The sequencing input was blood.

Here the CDR3 DNA reads TGCGCCAGCAGCCAGACAGGGGATGGCTTGGACGAGCAGTACTTC. Its protein product is CASSQTGDGLDEQYF. This chain joins TRBV4-1 and TRBJ2-7; 8 nucleotides agree with TRBD1. CDR1 and CDR2 (germline): MGHRA, YSYEKL. With 3 bases clipped from V and 5 bases from J, the junction kept 9 bases outside the gene matches. The CDR3 contains 15 residues.